This T cell receptor (beta chain) appears in the sequencing data of a study of blood T cell repertoires in COVID-19. Across the whole study: COVID-19 samples, acute and convalescent, were from the United States, Italy and Spain. From T cells, B-cell-depleted T cells, or PBMCs came the material, which was cDNA or gDNA.

CDR3 length: 14 residues. Looked up from germline, CDR1 is SQVTM and CDR2 is ANQGSEA. Trimming removed 4 bases from V and 4 bases from J; junction bases left unmatched: 9. Authors' analysis steps: Estimates of nucleated cell counts were drawn from the amplification of reference gene primers. Clones were sequenced by immunoSEQ multiplex PCR, and TCRdb holds only the in-frame ones, with some missing. V, J and clone size are taken as reported in that table, and D and trimming were inferred from the DNA itself. The table shows about 180,000 clones, with 80% to 90% occurring only once. The origin of this receptor is a man aged 45-65 years with active or convalescent COVID-19. Sequenced sample: peripheral blood. The V call is TRBV29-1, the J call TRBJ1-2; 7 bases match TRBD1. Written as DNA, the CDR3 is TGCAGCGTTGGACCCCGTACAGGGGTCTATGGCTACACCTTC. It translates to CSVGPRTGVYGYTF.